The 17 T cell receptor beta chains below all came from one sample that was sequenced in a study of blood T cell repertoires in COVID-19. The assay was immunoSEQ multiplex PCR, and TCRdb's table has in-frame clones only and misses some. The table has about half a million clones, about 88% seen once. The sequenced sample consisted of PBMCs or T cells enriched from blood (not recorded which). These receptors all stem from a woman aged 55-75 years who had recovered from COVID-19.

The chain recombines TRBV2 with TRBJ2-3; a weak D match, TRBD1 (6 bases). The V end was cut by 7 bases, the J end by 0 bases, with 8 bases between. Germline V gives CDR1 SNHLY, CDR2 FYNNEI. This CDR3 region has 13 residues. The CDR3 sequence: CASKGTSTDTQYF. The CDR3, as DNA: TGTGCCAGCAAAGGGACAAGCACAGATACGCAGTATTTT. Full variable domain (outside the CDR3, taken from reference TRBV2 and TRBJ2-3): EPEVTQTPSHQVTQMGQEVILRCVPISNHLYFYWYRQILGQKVEFLVSFYNNEISEKSEIFDDQFSVERPDGSNFTLKIRSTKLEDSAMYFCASKGTSTDTQYFGPGTRLTVL.

The rearrangement uses TRBV10-3 and TRBJ2-5, with TRBD2 matching 10 bases. This CDR3 has 13 amino acids. Germline CDR1 reads ENHRY; CDR2 reads SYGVKD. V was clipped by 4 bases and J by 9 bases; unmatched bases: 5. The CDR3 coding sequence is TGTGCCATCAGTGGATTAGCGGGGGGTGCCCAGTACTTC. This encodes CAISGLAGGAQYF.

The gene calls are TRBV3-1 (or the pseudogene TRBV3-2) and TRBJ2-2; 7 positions agree with TRBD1. The CDR3 runs 15 residues. The germline V gene has CDR1 LGHDT and CDR2 YNNKEL (reference sequence). V lost 4 bases to trimming and J lost 3 bases; unmatched junction nucleotides: 5. CDR3 loop: CASSLKGGYTGELFF. CDR3 sequence (DNA): TGTGCCAGCAGCCTTAAAGGGGGCTACACCGGGGAGCTGTTTTTT.

V usage is TRBV27 and J usage is TRBJ1-4; D possibly corresponds to TRBD1 (6 bases). CDR1 MNHEY and CDR2 SMNVEV come from the germline V gene (reference sequence). The V and J ends lost 5 bases and 0 bases respectively, with 10 bases between them. CDR3 size: 15 residues. The CDR3 loop reads CASSPYRATNEKLFF. CDR3 bases: TGTGCCAGCAGTCCCTACAGGGCAACTAATGAAAAACTGTTTTTT.

In DNA, the CDR3 is TGTGCCAGCAGCCCCCGACAGATAAGTTACGAGCAGTACGTC. Protein sequence: CASSPRQISYEQYV. The chain links TRBV5-8 to TRBJ2-7; possibly TRBD1 for D (5 bases). Germline CDR1 SGHTS, CDR2 YDEGEE. Trimming shortened V by 4 bases and J by 4 bases, and 15 bases separated the two germline ends. This CDR3 has 14 residues.

This clone was observed a few times. This chain links TRBV5-1 with TRBJ1-5; unclear D gene. With 4 bases removed from V and 4 bases from J, the gap between germline ends came to 12 bases. CDR1 is SGHRS and CDR2 is YFSETQ in the germline V gene. The length of the CDR3 is 14 residues. CDR3: CASSPGTTNQPQHF. The CDR3 DNA reads as TGCGCCAGCAGCCCGGGAACAACGAATCAGCCCCAGCATTTT.

The CDR3 reads CASTPLTASGANVLTF. The CDR3 DNA reads TGTGCCAGCACCCCTCTTACAGCCTCTGGGGCCAACGTCCTGACTTTC. The V call is TRBV27, the J call TRBJ2-6; D is unresolved. The V and J ends lost 7 bases and 0 bases respectively, with 13 bases between them. There are 16 residues in the CDR3. Germline CDR1 is MNHEY and CDR2 is SMNVEV (reference sequence).

This clone was picked up a small number of times. The chain employs TRBV5-1 and TRBJ1-5; D remains unclear. Trimming pared 4 bases from V and 5 bases from J, leaving 13 bases between. The CDR3 extends over 14 amino acids. Germline V gene lookup returns CDR1 SGHRS and CDR2 YFSETQ. DNA of the CDR3: TGCGCCAGCAGCCCTTCTGGGCCAGATCAGCCCCAGCATTTT. Encoded protein: CASSPSGPDQPQHF.

The V call is TRBV27, the J call TRBJ1-4, with TRBD1 identical over 7 bases. V lost 5 bases and J lost 1; bases outside the gene matches: 10. The CDR3 loop spans 17 amino acids. Germline V lookup: CDR1 MNHEY, CDR2 SMNVEV (reference sequence). CDR3 region: CASSPRQGQRTNEKLFF. The CDR3 region has the DNA TGTGCCAGCAGTCCACGACAGGGTCAACGAACTAATGAAAAACTGTTTTTT.

The V gene is TRBV2, the J gene TRBJ2-3; possible D gene TRBD2, 5 bases. The CDR3 covers 13 residues. Per the germline V gene, CDR1 is SNHLY and CDR2 is FYNNEI. Deletions cut 6 bases from V and 6 bases from J, with 13 bases between. This CDR3 is CASRGGGDDTQYF. The CDR3 coding sequence is TGTGCCAGCAGAGGAGGTGGGGATGATACGCAGTATTTT.

The chain carries TRBV2 and TRBJ2-7; TRBD1 might be the D (6 bases). Trimming took off 4 bases at V and 6 bases at J, with 10 bases between the two ends. CDR3 length: 12 residues. Per germline, CDR1 SNHLY and CDR2 FYNNEI. CDR3 sequence reads: CASSARGGEQYF. CDR3 coding DNA: TGTGCCAGCAGTGCAAGAGGGGGCGAGCAGTACTTC.

V and J are TRBV18 and TRBJ2-7; D possibly corresponds to TRBD1 (5 bases). The V end was cut by 3 bases, the J end by 7 bases, with 10 bases between. The germline CDR1 and CDR2 sequences are KGHSH and LQKENI. CDR3 length equals 12 residues. CDR3 protein: CASSPDSLEQYV. The DNA for the CDR3 is TGTGCCAGCTCACCCGACAGTTTGGAGCAGTACGTC.

CDR3 sequence reads: CASSLPWQGAPTPLHF. As DNA, the CDR3 is TGTGCCAGTAGCCTACCCTGGCAGGGGGCGCCGACACCCCTCCACTTT. The chain links TRBV19 to TRBJ1-6; the match to TRBD1 covers 8 bases. The V and J ends lost 6 bases and 11 bases, in that order; junction bases with no gene match: 15. This CDR3 spans 16 amino acids. CDR1 and CDR2 (germline): LNHDA, SQIVND (reference sequence).

The rearrangement uses TRBV5-1 and TRBJ1-2; TRBD1 might be the D (5 bases). Germline V lookup: CDR1 SGHRS, CDR2 YFSETQ. Between the trimmed V and J ends, which lost 0 bases and 4 bases, there was a span of 19 bases. The CDR3 length is 17 residues. CDR3 residues: CASSLGSTGPVAYGYTF. The CDR3 DNA reads TGCGCCAGCAGCTTGGGGTCCACAGGCCCAGTGGCCTATGGCTACACCTTC. The whole variable domain, filled in from reference TRBV5-1 and TRBJ1-2, reads KAGVTQTPRYLIKTRGQQVTLSCSPISGHRSVSWYQQTPGQGLQFLFEYFSETQRNKGNFPGRFSGRQFSNSRSEMNVSTLELGDSALYLCASSLGSTGPVAYGYTFGSGTRLTVV.

The chain couples TRBV5-1 to TRBJ1-2, with a weak D call TRBD1 (6 bases). The CDR3 contains 14 residues. The germline V gene has CDR1 SGHRS and CDR2 YFSETQ. Trimming shortened V by 3 bases and J by 3 bases, and 12 bases separated the two germline ends. This CDR3 is CASSSGTSDYGYTF. The DNA of the CDR3 is TGCGCCAGCAGCTCGGGGACATCGGACTATGGCTACACCTTC.

The rearrangement uses TRBV6-1 and TRBJ2-7; 7 bases fit TRBD2. V was pared by 1 base and J by 0 bases, with 18 bases of the junction left unmatched. The CDR3 runs to 20 residues. CDR1 and CDR2 from the germline V gene are MNHNS and SASEGT. The CDR3 here is CASSEGFYGVAGRGSYEQYV. DNA for the CDR3: TGTGCCAGCAGTGAAGGGTTTTACGGGGTTGCAGGGAGGGGCTCCTACGAGCAGTACGTC.

This clone was observed a few times. The CDR3 reads CASTVTGKRNTIYF. The CDR3 bases are TGTGCCAGTACCGTGACAGGGAAAAGAAACACCATATATTTT. V gene TRBV19 combines with J gene TRBJ1-3, with TRBD1 matching 7 bases. CDR1 and CDR2 from the germline V gene are LNHDA and SQIVND (reference sequence). The V gene end was trimmed by 7 bases and the J gene end by 5 bases; junction bases not matched to a gene: 8. The CDR3 sequence is 14 residues long. The full variable domain, with the rest looked up from reference TRBV19 and TRBJ1-3, is DGGITQSPKYLFRKEGQNVTLSCEQNLNHDAMYWYRQDPGQGLRLIYYSQIVNDFQKGDIAEGYSVSREKKESFPLTVTSAQKNPTAFYLCASTVTGKRNTIYFGEGSWLTVV.